This TCR beta chain was observed in a study of T cells in Graves' hyperthyroidism and ophthalmopathy. The table lists this clonotype with many counts. Its antigen is unknown. Per germline, CDR1 SNHLY and CDR2 FYNNEI. Deletions cut 6 bases from V and 0 bases from J, with 15 bases between. CDR3 size: 16 residues. Overall study findings and caveats: Among clonotypes expanded in thyroid above 0.001, most were also found in blood. Ophthalmopathy could be told apart from stable hyperthyroidism with a 13 V-J model.

RNA transcripts gave rise to amplified TCR beta CDR3 regions. Carried out on the TCR CDR3, a first-round RT-PCR used the HTBI primer set. A single record per CDR3 protein comes from TCRdb applying MiXCR to the multiplex PCR reads. The table records hundreds of thousands of distinct CDR3 sequences, about 45% of them present only once. Uncontrolled infections, other autoimmune diseases, pregnancy or lactation led to exclusion of patients. J is TRBJ1-5 and V is TRBV2; perhaps TRBD1 as D (5 bases). The sequence was collected from an adult man with Graves' disease, either hyperthyroidism or ophthalmopathy (not recorded which). The specimen sequenced was peripheral blood or thyroid tissue (not recorded which). CDR3 DNA sequence: TGTGCCAGCAGAGATAGACAGCCGAATAGCAATCAGCCCCAGCATTTT. Its translation: CASRDRQPNSNQPQHF.